This TCR beta chain was observed in a study of T cell changes during pregnancy in multiple sclerosis. Some clones are missing from TCRdb's copy, which holds only in-frame ones; the method was immunoSEQ multiplex PCR. The repertoire holds about 100,000 clones, roughly 90% seen once, with 1.5% to 2.5% in the top ten. CDR1 SGHVS and CDR2 FQNEAQ come from the germline V gene. The V and J ends lost 4 bases and 4 bases respectively, with 10 bases between them. This CDR3 region has 13 residues. This specimen was peripheral blood, taken after pregnancy. The V gene is TRBV7-8, the J gene TRBJ1-2; D is ambiguous. This receptor was identified in a female donor with multiple sclerosis, enrolled in a pregnancy study. In nucleotides, the CDR3 is TGTGCCAGCAGCTACGGGATCTCCTATGGCTACACCTTC. Residues: CASSYGISYGYTF.